This entry concerns a single T cell receptor (beta chain). What it recognizes is unknown. This CDR3 is built from 17 residues. Germline CDR1 is MGHRA and CDR2 is YSYEKL. The V gene end was trimmed by 0 bases and the J gene end by 8 bases; junction bases not matched to a gene: 9. The sample comes from a study of vaccination effects on CD4 cells after COVID-19. Broader study findings: The authors studied few convalescent patients and collected no early post-infection timepoints. Clones that were induced by infection or by vaccine showed marked contraction late after vaccination.

Sequencing in the ViraFEST assay came after antigen-specific CD4+ T cells had been expanded with viral peptide pools, which were used to stimulate PBMC. The authors isolated CD4+ T cells after approximately 9 days of culture. Among the vaccine recipients, none had a prior SARS-CoV-2 infection, and nucleocapsid antibodies were negative. About 2.2 million PBMC per well received 9 to 10 IU/ml IL-2 and about 10 ug/ml peptides in culture. The authors replaced half the medium with IL-2 medium on days 3 and 7. Clones were read by immunoSEQ multiplex PCR, and TCRdb kept only the in-frame ones, dropping some. The sample has some 70,000 clones, about 80% seen once.

This TCR derives from a human donor who received a COVID-19 vaccine. The genes are TRBV4-1 and TRBJ2-1; 11 bases map to TRBD1. The specimen comprised CD4+ T cells from PBMCs cultured with SARS-CoV-2 spike peptides, sampled before COVID-19 vaccination. The CDR3: CASSQDLLDRGLDEQFF. CDR3 nucleotides: TGCGCCAGCAGCCAAGATCTCCTGGACAGGGGGCTCGATGAGCAGTTCTTC.